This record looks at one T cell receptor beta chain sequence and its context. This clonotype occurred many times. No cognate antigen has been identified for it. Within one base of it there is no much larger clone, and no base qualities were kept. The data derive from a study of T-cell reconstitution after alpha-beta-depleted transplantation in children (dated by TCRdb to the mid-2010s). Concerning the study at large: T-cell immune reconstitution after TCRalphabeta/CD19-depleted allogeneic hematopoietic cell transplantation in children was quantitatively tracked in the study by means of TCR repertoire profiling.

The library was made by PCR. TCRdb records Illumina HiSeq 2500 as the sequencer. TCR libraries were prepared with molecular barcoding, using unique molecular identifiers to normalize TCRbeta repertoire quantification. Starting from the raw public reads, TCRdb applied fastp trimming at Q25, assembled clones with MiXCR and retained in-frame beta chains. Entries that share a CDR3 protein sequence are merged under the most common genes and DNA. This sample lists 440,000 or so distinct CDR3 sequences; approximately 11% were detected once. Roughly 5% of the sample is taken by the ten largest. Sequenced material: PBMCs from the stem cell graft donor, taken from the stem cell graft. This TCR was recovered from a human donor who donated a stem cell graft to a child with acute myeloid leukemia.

The nucleotide sequence reads TGCAGTGCTGCGACAGGGGGAACTGGCTACACCTTC. This gives the protein CSAATGGTGYTF. This receptor chain uses TRBV20-1 and TRBJ1-2, with 9 bases matching TRBD1. At the junction V is shortened by 5 bases and J by 7 bases; bases outside the gene matches: 5. Taken from cysteine to phenylalanine, the CDR3 has 12 residues. Kept here is only the CDR3 DNA, which spans 36 bases and is read in frame from base 1. CDR1 and CDR2 were assigned from the germline V gene (reference sequence) as DFQATT and SNEGSKA.